This TCR beta chain was identified in a study of T cells in Graves' hyperthyroidism and ophthalmopathy. Broader study findings: Most expanded thyroid clonotypes above 0.001 also appeared in blood. The model's output predicted ophthalmopathy at a median of around 6.9 months prior to onset.

RNA transcripts yielded amplified TCR beta CDR3 regions. With the HTBI primer set, the TCR CDR3 went through a first round of RT-PCR. From the multiplex PCR reads, TCRdb called clonotypes with MiXCR, one entry per CDR3 protein. The data show nearly 750,000 distinct CDR3 sequences, 30% to 40% seen once. CDR3 length equals 15 residues. Germline V lookup: CDR1 DFQATT, CDR2 SNEGSKA (reference sequence). The trim removed 0 bases at V and 2 bases at J, leaving 4 bases unmatched. This clonotype showed up just a few times. The antigen remains unidentified. If no ophthalmopathy progression occurred within 18 months, Graves' hyperthyroidism was stable. PBMCs were derived from 7.5 to 10 ml fresh peripheral blood.

The rearrangement uses TRBV20-1 and TRBJ2-7, with 10 nucleotides matching TRBD1. Material: blood. The receptor was isolated from a woman between 35 and 50 years old with Graves' hyperthyroidism. The CDR3 DNA sequence: TGCAGTGCTAGAGATGGGGGACAGGGGACCTACGAGCAGTACTTC. It yields the protein CSARDGGQGTYEQYF.